This T cell receptor beta chain was obtained from a study of control samples from healthy donors and cancer patients. The assay was immunoSEQ multiplex PCR, and TCRdb's table has in-frame clones only and misses some. The sample includes 150,000 or so clones, around 90% of them seen just once. This CDR3 has 14 amino acids. V dropped 5 bases and J dropped 3 bases, with 14 bases sitting between them. Germline loops: CDR1 SGHRS, CDR2 YFSETQ. This chain links TRBV5-1 with TRBJ1-1; the D gene is possibly TRBD1 (5 bases). Sequenced sample: blood. This TCR derives from a man younger than 35 in good health. The CDR3 DNA is TGCGCCAGCAGGGAGAGGGGACGGGACACTGAAGCTTTCTTT. Translation: CASRERGRDTEAFF.